The 17 T cell receptor beta chains reported below all come from one sample, sequenced in a study of neurological immune-mediated disorders. TCRdb reprocessed the 5' RACE reads with MiXCR, giving one entry per CDR3 protein. The sample records 65,000 to 90,000 distinct CDR3 sequences, less than 5.5% being singletons. The specimen sequenced was PBMCs. Source of these receptors: a woman aged 30 to 39 with multiple sclerosis.

This clonotype was counted a few times. This chain connects TRBV20-1 to TRBJ1-5, with 9 nucleotides matching TRBD1. V lost 0 bases and J lost 6; bases outside the gene matches: 15. Germline assignment: CDR1 DFQATT and CDR2 SNEGSKA (reference sequence). The CDR3 has 18 residues. The CDR3 loop is CSARDVPGQGGVGQPQHF. In DNA, the CDR3 is TGCAGTGCTAGAGACGTCCCGGGACAGGGAGGGGTGGGTCAGCCCCAGCATTTT.

V usage is TRBV5-1 and J usage is TRBJ2-1, with 9 bases matching TRBD1. CDR1 and CDR2 from the germline V gene are SGHRS and YFSETQ. V was clipped by 0 bases and J by 8 bases; unmatched bases: 0. This CDR3 has 13 residues. Here the CDR3 DNA reads TGCGCCAGCAGCTTGGACAGGGGGCATGAGCAGTTCTTC. This gives the protein CASSLDRGHEQFF.

In this sample, this clonotype turned up many times. The V call is TRBV20-1, the J call TRBJ2-5; TRBD1 aligns across 8 bases. Germline CDR1 and CDR2: DFQATT and SNEGSKA (reference sequence). The CDR3 runs 15 residues. Unmatched junction bases numbered 9, after V lost 5 bases and J lost 1 base. DNA of the CDR3: TGCAGTGCTCGAGTAAGGGGACAGGCCCAAGAGACCCAGTACTTC. It yields the protein CSARVRGQAQETQYF.

There are many counts of this clonotype. The genes are TRBV7-9 and TRBJ2-5; D gene uncertain. Germline CDR1 SEHNR, CDR2 FQNEAQ (reference sequence). V was shortened by 5 bases and J by 4 bases, with 14 bases between the two germline ends. The CDR3 covers 14 residues. CDR3 sequence reads: CASSRTETPETQYF. Here the CDR3 DNA reads TGTGCCAGCAGCCGGACGGAGACTCCAGAGACCCAGTACTTC.

This clonotype was seen at least ten times. The chain has TRBV20-1 and TRBJ2-1, with unresolved D. The germline CDR1 and CDR2 sequences are DFQATT and SNEGSKA (reference sequence). The CDR3 spans 12 residues. Trimming left V 0 bases short and J 9 bases short, with 9 bases between. The CDR3 loop reads CSARDNGVEQFF. DNA for the CDR3: TGCAGTGCTAGAGATAATGGGGTTGAGCAGTTCTTC.

This chain connects TRBV7-7 to TRBJ2-1; D is unresolved. Trimming shortened V by 1 base and J by 0 bases, and 7 bases separated the two germline ends. CDR1 is SSHAT and CDR2 is FNYEAQ in the germline V gene (reference sequence). CDR3 length: 15 residues. CDR3 coding DNA: TGTGCCAGCAGCTTAGTTGAGAGCTCCTACAATGAGCAGTTCTTC. Protein: CASSLVESSYNEQFF.

This clonotype has just a few counts. One end of the junction does not line up with germline, which may come from a read error. The chain couples TRBV5-1 to TRBJ1-1; the D is unclear. Per germline, CDR1 SGHRS and CDR2 YFSETQ. The CDR3 is made up of 12 amino acids. The CDR3 loop reads CDSSKGPTEAFF. CDR3 nucleotides: TGCGACAGCAGCAAAGGACCGACTGAAGCTTTCTTT. Combining the CDR3 with reference TRBV5-1 and TRBJ1-1 gives the whole variable domain KAGVTQTPRYLIKTRGQQVTLSCSPISGHRSVSWYQQTPGQGLQFLFEYFSETQRNKGNFPGRFSGRQFSNSRSEMNVSTLELGDSALYLCDSSKGPTEAFFGQGTRLTVV.

This clonotype showed up many times. The V gene is TRBV20-1, the J gene TRBJ2-5; D gene ambiguous. CDR1 DFQATT and CDR2 SNEGSKA come from the germline V gene (reference sequence). The CDR3 contains 12 residues. V dropped 2 bases and J dropped 9 bases, with 13 bases sitting between them. The CDR3, as DNA: TGCAGTGCTAGAATAGGCGTTGGGGCCCAGTACTTC. Protein product: CSARIGVGAQYF.

In its sample, this clonotype was seen many times. This rearrangement joins TRBV6-5 to TRBJ2-2; weak D call: TRBD2 (6 bases). The CDR3 extends over 14 amino acids. Germline V gene data show CDR1 as MNHEY and CDR2 as SVGAGI. V was pared by 7 bases and J by 2 bases, with 11 bases between. CDR3 amino acids: CASMRRGNTGELFF. CDR3 bases: TGTGCCAGCATGAGGCGGGGTAACACCGGGGAGCTGTTTTTT.

This clonotype appeared many times. This chain connects TRBV2 to TRBJ1-1, with D unresolved. With 4 bases removed from V and 2 bases from J, the gap between germline ends came to 8 bases. Germline loops: CDR1 SNHLY, CDR2 FYNNEI. There are 13 residues in the CDR3. CDR3 sequence: CASSGPVNTEAFF. CDR3 DNA sequence: TGTGCCAGCAGTGGTCCGGTAAACACTGAAGCTTTCTTT.

This clonotype was detected only a few times. The rearrangement uses TRBV15 and TRBJ2-3, with D tentatively TRBD2 (6 bases). CDR1 and CDR2 from the germline V gene are LNHNV and YYDKDF (reference sequence). V lost 8 bases and J 2 bases, leaving 11 bases between the germline ends. This CDR3 comprises 13 residues. The CDR3 nucleotides are TGTGCCACCGGGGTGGGACTCACAGATACGCAGTATTTT. Protein: CATGVGLTDTQYF.

This clonotype was counted ten times or more. The gene calls are TRBV29-1 and TRBJ1-1; unclear D gene. The length of the CDR3 is 12 residues. V lost 6 bases, J lost 5 bases, and 13 bases lay in between. Germline lookup yields CDR1 SQVTM and CDR2 ANQGSEA. This CDR3 is CSVGREGTEAFF. The CDR3 coding sequence is TGCAGCGTGGGGAGGGAGGGAACTGAAGCTTTCTTT.

This clonotype was observed a handful of times. The chain employs TRBV2 and TRBJ2-1, with 8 bases aligning to TRBD2. Germline V gives CDR1 SNHLY, CDR2 FYNNEI. V shed 6 bases and J 8 bases; nucleotides not matched to a gene: 15. CDR3 size: 16 residues. The CDR3 here is CASRSPNGGAEDEQFF. CDR3 sequence (DNA): TGTGCCAGCAGATCCCCGAACGGGGGGGCCGAGGATGAGCAGTTCTTC.

The chain combines TRBV6-2 or TRBV6-3 with TRBJ2-1; 8 nucleotides line up with TRBD2. The junction had 15 bases not matched to a gene; V was cut back by 8 bases and J by 0 bases. The CDR3 sequence is 18 residues long. Looked up from germline, CDR1 is MNHEY and CDR2 is SVGEGT. The CDR3, as DNA: TGTGCCAGCGCGTACCCTAGCGGGTCCGGGAGCTCCTACAATGAGCAGTTCTTC. Translation gives CASAYPSGSGSSYNEQFF.

This clonotype was seen ten or more times. This chain links TRBV7-2 with TRBJ2-1; maybe TRBD1 (5 bases). This CDR3 comprises 15 residues. The V gene's germline CDR1 is SGHTA and CDR2 FQGNSA. The V gene lost 2 bases and the J gene lost 6 bases, with 14 bases spanning the gap. CDR3 amino acids: CASSLITVRANEQFF. In nucleotides, the CDR3 is TGTGCCAGCAGCTTAATTACCGTCAGGGCCAATGAGCAGTTCTTC.

There are many counts of this clonotype. The chain has TRBV5-1 and TRBJ2-7, with 7 bases that match TRBD1. The germline V gene has CDR1 SGHRS and CDR2 YFSETQ. This CDR3 is 15 amino acids long. V was pared by 4 bases and J by 0 bases, with 7 bases of the junction left unmatched. The CDR3 protein is CASSLRQGPSYEQYF. CDR3 bases: TGCGCCAGCAGCCTCCGACAGGGACCCTCCTACGAGCAGTACTTC.

This chain connects TRBV12-3 or TRBV12-4 to TRBJ1-1; 7 bases map to TRBD1. CDR3 size: 13 residues. J lost 10 bases, V lost 3 bases, and 8 bases had no gene match. CDR3 bases: TGTGCCAGCAGTTTCCTGGAGAGGGGGCTAGCTTTCTTT. It codes for CASSFLERGLAFF.